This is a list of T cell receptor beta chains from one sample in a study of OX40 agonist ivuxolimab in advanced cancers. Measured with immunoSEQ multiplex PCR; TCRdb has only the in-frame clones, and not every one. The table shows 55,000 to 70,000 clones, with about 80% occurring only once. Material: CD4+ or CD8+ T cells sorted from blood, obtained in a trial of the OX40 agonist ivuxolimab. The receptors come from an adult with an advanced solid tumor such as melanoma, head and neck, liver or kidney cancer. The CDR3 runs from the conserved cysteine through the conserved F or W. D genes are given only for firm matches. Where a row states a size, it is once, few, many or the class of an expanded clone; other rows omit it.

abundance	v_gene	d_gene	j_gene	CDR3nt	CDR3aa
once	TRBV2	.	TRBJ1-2	TGTGCCAGCAGTGGCTCAGGACTATCCTATGGCTACACCTTC	CASSGSGLSYGYTF
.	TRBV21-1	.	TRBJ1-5	TGTGCCAGCAGCAAAGTGAAGGAAACCTGCAATCAGCCCCAGCATTTT	CASSKVKETCNQPQHF
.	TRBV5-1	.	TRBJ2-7	TGCGCCAGCAGCTTACGGCAGGGCAATAACGAGCAGTACTTC	CASSLRQGNNEQYF
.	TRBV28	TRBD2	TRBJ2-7	TGTGCCAGCAGTTTATTCGGCGGGGGGGCCGACGAGCAGTACTTC	CASSLFGGGADEQYF
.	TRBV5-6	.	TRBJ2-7	TGTGCCAGCAGCCTAACAGGTTACGAGCAGTACTTC	CASSLTGYEQYF
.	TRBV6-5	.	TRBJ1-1	TGTGCCAGCAGCCCCGGTTTGGGGAACACTGAAGCTTTCTTT	CASSPGLGNTEAFF
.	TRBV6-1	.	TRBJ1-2	TGTGCCAGCAGTGAAGCCGGAGGGGTGGAAGGCTACACCTTC	CASSEAGGVEGYTF
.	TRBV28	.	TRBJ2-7	TGTGCCAGCACTTTCGCAGGGACCTACGAGCAGTACTTC	CASTFAGTYEQYF
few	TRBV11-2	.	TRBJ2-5	TGTGCCAGCAGGGGAGGGTCCAGGGGGCTAGAGACCCAGTACTTC	CASRGGSRGLETQYF
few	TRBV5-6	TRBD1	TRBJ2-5	TGTGCCAGCAGCTTGGCCGGAAACAGGGGGAAGACCCAGTACTTC	CASSLAGNRGKTQYF
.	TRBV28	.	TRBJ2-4	TGTGCCAGCACTCATGGAGGGGTAGCCAAAAACATTCAGTACTTC	CASTHGGVAKNIQYF